This record covers a single TCR beta chain. The antigen is undetermined. The junction differs from germline at one of its ends, possibly a read error. The use of a sample-barcoded 5' primer and a J-beta primer mix characterized a second PCR of about 6 to 11 cycles. Each CDR3 protein gets one entry after TCRdb re-called the 5' RACE reads with MiXCR. This table has about 1.8 million distinct CDR3 sequences, 49% appearing once. Collection of around 10 milliliters of peripheral blood was performed for each donor. The data belong to a study of blood T cells in healthy people across ages. Study-wide results and caveats: The study found TCR beta diversity correlated strongly with naive T cell percentage. Comparison with aged donors showed that long-lived donors had more naive CD4+ cells and higher diversity.

The CDR3 sequence is 14 residues long. CDR1 is SGHRS, CDR2 YFSETQ, per germline. The sequence came from a woman in her thirties or forties in good health. Sequenced: blood. The rearrangement joins TRBV5-1 to TRBJ2-5; a weak D match, TRBD2 (5 bases). CDR3 coding DNA: TGTGCCAGCAGCCTCCGTGGGAGCGGAGAGACCCAGTACTTC. This codes for CASSLRGSGETQYF.